The 18 T cell receptor beta chains below were found in one sample sequenced in a study of a mutant IDH1 vaccine in newly diagnosed glioma. Sequencing used immunoSEQ multiplex PCR; TCRdb keeps in-frame clones, though not all of them. The sample has tens of thousands of clones, roughly four fifths seen once. The time point denotes: week 47, end of study. Vaccine doses each comprised 300 ug of mutant IDH1 20-mer peptide, with topical imiquimod. No antigen is known for these receptors. This specimen was PBMCs, taken from a glioma patient whose treatment included an IDH1 peptide vaccine. The receptors stem from a woman between 45 and 65 years old with glioma.

The genes are TRBV28 and TRBJ1-1; tentatively, D is TRBD1 (6 bases). Between the trimmed V and J ends, which lost 5 bases and 7 bases, there was a span of 17 bases. The germline V gene has CDR1 MDHEN and CDR2 SYDVKM. The CDR3 length is 14 residues. The CDR3 DNA follows: TGTGCCAGCAGTCCAATCTTGGGGGGCGGTGAAGCTTTCTTT. It codes for CASSPILGGGEAFF.

V usage is TRBV6-5 and J usage is TRBJ1-1; TRBD1 aligns across 7 bases. This CDR3 comprises 16 residues. With V trimmed by 4 bases and J by 0 bases, 8 bases remained unmatched. Looked up from germline, CDR1 is MNHEY and CDR2 is SVGAGI. The CDR3 region has the DNA TGTGCCAGCAGTTTTTCCAGGGGGTTCATGAACACTGAAGCTTTCTTT. Protein sequence: CASSFSRGFMNTEAFF.

This clone was picked up one time. This chain joins TRBV6-6 and TRBJ1-2; the D is unclear. Looked up from germline, CDR1 is MNHNY and CDR2 is SVGAGI (reference sequence). Trimming stripped 2 bases from V and 4 bases from J, with 8 bases between. The CDR3 loop spans 13 amino acids. For the CDR3, the DNA is TGTGCCAGCAGTTACGCACCGGGCTATGGCTACACCTTC. Its translation is CASSYAPGYGYTF.

The rearrangement uses TRBV29-1 and TRBJ2-3, with 8 bases fitting TRBD2. This CDR3 region has 15 residues. Germline V gene data show CDR1 as SQVTM and CDR2 as ANQGSEA. After removal of 6 bases from V and 1 base from J, the junction contained 9 bases not matched to a gene. The DNA for the CDR3 is TGCAGCGTACGCTGGGCGGGGGGCCGCACAGATACGCAGTATTTT. It is translated as CSVRWAGGRTDTQYF.

The rearrangement links TRBV28 to TRBJ1-3; 9 bases agree with TRBD1. The ends lost 5 bases at V and 7 bases at J; junction bases unmatched: 3. From germline, CDR1 is MDHEN and CDR2 SYDVKM. The CDR3 runs to 13 residues. The CDR3: CASSKGQGNTIYF. The CDR3 DNA reads as TGTGCCAGCAGTAAAGGACAGGGGAACACCATATATTTT. Using reference TRBV28 and TRBJ1-3 for the parts outside the CDR3, the full variable domain is DVKVTQSSRYLVKRTGEKVFLECVQDMDHENMFWYRQDPGLGLRLIYFSYDVKMKEKGDIPEGYSVSREKKERFSLILESASTNQTSMYLCASSKGQGNTIYFGEGSWLTVV.

This chain links TRBV27 with TRBJ1-2, with TRBD1 identical over 9 bases. The CDR3 runs 14 residues. The V gene end was trimmed by 5 bases and the J gene end by 7 bases; junction bases not matched to a gene: 8. Germline values: CDR1 MNHEY, CDR2 SMNVEV (reference sequence). The DNA of the CDR3 is TGTGCCAGCAGTGGAGGGACAGGGTCGGTTGGCTACACCTTC. Amino acid sequence: CASSGGTGSVGYTF.

The V call is TRBV25-1, the J call TRBJ2-1; TRBD2 matches at 10 bases. Germline V gives CDR1 MGHDK, CDR2 SYGVNS. This CDR3 is 14 amino acids long. Unmatched junction bases numbered 5, after V lost 3 bases and J lost 9 bases. This chain's CDR3 is CASSDQIAGGEQFF. For the CDR3, the DNA is TGTGCCAGCAGTGACCAAATAGCGGGGGGTGAGCAGTTCTTC.

The chain recombines TRBV5-6 with TRBJ2-5, with 7 positions matching TRBD1. The CDR3 is made up of 13 amino acids. With V trimmed by 5 bases and J by 4 bases, 5 bases remained unmatched. CDR1 is SGHDT, CDR2 YYEEEE, per germline. The CDR3 spells CASSQQGLETQYF. CDR3 nucleotides: TGTGCCAGCAGTCAACAGGGGTTAGAGACCCAGTACTTC.

J is TRBJ2-7 and V is TRBV6-6; D gene uncertain. Trimming left V 4 bases short and J 0 bases short, with 4 bases between. Per germline, CDR1 MNHNY and CDR2 SVGAGI (reference sequence). The CDR3 is 12 amino acids. The CDR3, as DNA: TGTGCCAGCAGTTCGAGCTCCTACGAGCAGTACTTC. It specifies CASSSSSYEQYF.

The chain carries TRBV6-5 and TRBJ2-2, with 9 bases fitting TRBD1. The CDR3 has 15 amino acids. CDR1 is MNHEY and CDR2 is SVGAGI in the germline V gene. Trimming took 6 bases from V and 4 from J; bases not matched to a gene: 6. Here the CDR3 DNA reads TGTGCCAGCAGGCCAGGGACAGGGTCCACCGGGGAGCTGTTTTTT. It is translated as CASRPGTGSTGELFF.

This clone was found a few times. The chain uses TRBV4-3 and TRBJ1-1; D is perhaps TRBD1 (6 bases). There are 15 residues in the CDR3. The ends were cut back, 0 bases at V and 7 bases at J, with 15 bases in the middle. From germline, CDR1 is LGHNA and CDR2 YSLEER. The chain's CDR3 is CASSQEPYGTFEAFF. DNA of the CDR3: TGCGCCAGCAGCCAAGAACCATATGGGACATTTGAAGCTTTCTTT.

This clone was observed once. The rearrangement links TRBV6-4 to TRBJ1-4; D uncertain. There are 18 residues in the CDR3. Germline lookup yields CDR1 MRHNA and CDR2 SNTAGT. V lost 4 bases and J 0 bases, leaving 18 bases between the germline ends. CDR3 sequence: CASSAGVRNFATNEKLFF. CDR3 in DNA: TGTGCCAGCAGTGCTGGGGTCAGGAACTTTGCAACTAATGAAAAACTGTTTTTT.

The chain carries TRBV6-4 and TRBJ2-3, with 11 bases aligning to TRBD2. This CDR3 contains 16 residues. Looked up from germline, CDR1 is MRHNA and CDR2 is SNTAGT. Trimming at V came to 0 bases and at J to 4 bases, leaving 3 bases not matched to a gene. The CDR3: CASSDSSSGGADTQYF. The CDR3 region has the DNA TGTGCCAGCAGTGACTCGAGTAGCGGGGGGGCAGATACGCAGTATTTT.

This clone was observed a few times. The chain joins TRBV13 to TRBJ2-7, with TRBD1 matching 10 bases. The CDR3 runs to 15 residues. Germline V CDR1 and CDR2: PRHDT, FYEKMQ (reference sequence). V was clipped by 1 base and J by 7 bases; unmatched bases: 7. CDR3 region: CASSLAGTGDREQYF. The CDR3 DNA sequence: TGTGCCAGCAGCTTAGCCGGGACAGGGGATCGGGAGCAGTACTTC.

V gene TRBV5-1 combines with J gene TRBJ2-7; 7 bases are a match to TRBD2. V lost 4 bases, J lost 4 bases, and 5 bases stayed unmatched. Germline V gives CDR1 SGHRS, CDR2 YFSETQ. This CDR3 contains 13 residues. The CDR3 coding sequence is TGCGCCAGCAGCCCCGAGCGGGGTTACGAGCAGTACTTC. This codes for CASSPERGYEQYF.

The V call is TRBV6-5, the J call TRBJ2-1; 10 nucleotides line up with TRBD2. The V segment lost 7 bases and the J segment 7 bases; nucleotides outside the gene matches: 7. This CDR3 spans 14 amino acids. The germline V gene has CDR1 MNHEY and CDR2 SVGAGI. The CDR3 sequence is CASNSGGAKNEQFF. CDR3 DNA: TGTGCCAGCAACAGCGGGGGGGCGAAAAATGAGCAGTTCTTC.

The chain uses TRBV5-1 and TRBJ1-1, with D uncertain. Trimming removed 3 bases at V and 4 bases at J, with 10 bases between. Germline V gene sequence: CDR1 SGHRS, CDR2 YFSETQ. CDR3 length: 13 residues. Here the CDR3 reads CASSWGVGTEAFF. The CDR3 nucleotides read TGCGCCAGCAGCTGGGGAGTCGGCACTGAAGCTTTCTTT.

The chain links TRBV9 to TRBJ2-3; TRBD1 agrees at 9 bases. CDR3 length: 15 residues. The germline gives CDR1 SGDLS, CDR2 YYNGEE. The V segment lost 4 bases and the J segment 0 bases; nucleotides outside the gene matches: 3. The CDR3 loop reads CASSPGTGSTDTQYF. DNA for the CDR3: TGTGCCAGCAGCCCCGGGACAGGGAGCACAGATACGCAGTATTTT.